This T cell receptor (beta chain) was documented in a study of shared clonotypes between healthy human individuals. Generated by immunoSEQ multiplex PCR, the TCRdb table keeps only in-frame clones and is missing some. The sample carries some 2,400,000 clones, 90% to 97% recorded once. Germline V gene sequence: CDR1 KGHSH, CDR2 LQKENI. The CDR3 consists of 16 residues. Between the trimmed V and J ends, which lost 2 bases and 0 bases, there was a span of 11 bases. The TCR comes from a man between 18 and 29 years old in good health. The V call is TRBV18, the J call TRBJ1-5; no clear D. Source material: naive CD4+ T cells sorted from blood. The subset was: CD45RA+ positively selected. The CDR3 loop is CASSPATHNSNQPQHF. In nucleotides, the CDR3 is TGTGCCAGCTCACCAGCTACACATAATAGCAATCAGCCCCAGCATTTT.